This T cell receptor (beta chain) was captured in a study of graft-versus-host responses after intestinal transplantation. Profiling relied on immunoSEQ multiplex PCR, and the TCRdb table lists in-frame clones only, not all of them. The sample has approximately 130,000 clones; more than 90% are singletons. General study findings and limits: Ileal or blood samples showed some GvH clones first, and such clones were also found in recipient marrow. When patients had graft-donor T cell macrochimerism, their allografts held high graft-versus-host to host-versus-graft clonal ratios. The highest levels of circulating GvH clones went along with early declines in HvG clones after transplant.

About this clone: Its antigen is unidentified.

The specimen was unstimulated CD4+ T cells sorted from spleen or lymph node cells, collected before intestinal transplant. The receptor was isolated from a human donor who received an intestinal transplant.

This chain's CDR3 is CASSSAGARGGSDTQYF. The CDR3 region has the DNA TGTGCCAGCAGCTCGGCCGGTGCGCGGGGGGGTTCCGATACGCAGTATTTT. The chain employs TRBV5-4 and TRBJ2-3; TRBD2 matches 9 bases. Germline loops: CDR1 SGHNT, CDR2 YYREEE (reference sequence). There are 17 residues in the CDR3. J was trimmed by 6 bases and V by 3 bases; bases with no gene match: 14.